This T cell receptor (beta chain) was sequenced during a study of identifying expanded T cells in peripheral blood. Study-wide points: Clone count variance between approximately two-week samples rose with total template count. Approximately 1.2 clones differed between technical replicates, versus about 15 and 19 over time.

About this clone itself: The antigen is undetermined.

This table comes from immunoSEQ multiplex PCR, and its TCRdb copy is limited to in-frame clones, with some not included. This sample yields over 80,000 clones, of which approximately 83% are seen a single time; 5.6% belongs to the top ten. CDR3 length: 13 residues. Germline values: CDR1 SNHLY, CDR2 FYNNEI. Trimming cost V 5 bases and J 5 bases, with 13 bases left between them. During the collection period, no donor immune events like infections were recorded. The TCR was taken from a person aged 18 to 75 in good health. Sequencing used blood. The rearrangement links TRBV2 to TRBJ2-7; no clear D gene. CDR3 sequence (DNA): TGTGCCAGCAGTCGCCTACGGTACAACGAGCAGTACTTC. It yields the protein CASSRLRYNEQYF.